The entry that follows covers one T cell receptor beta chain sequence. Its antigen remains unidentified. Other DNA sequences from this sample encode an identical CDR3 as well. Expressed TCRB transcripts were sequenced because the isolated RNA had all been reverse transcribed beforehand. Method: immunoSEQ multiplex PCR; TCRdb's copy keeps in-frame clones and lacks some. The data contain around 650,000 clones, around 12% of them singletons. This entry is derived from a study of beta chain features in type 1 diabetes. The CDR3 has 12 residues. Germline-derived CDR1 and CDR2 are SGDLS and YYNGEE. V lost 2 bases to trimming and J lost 5 bases, with 7 bases between them. Study-level results: Type 1 diabetes patients had moderately but significantly shorter TCRB CDR3s in all four CD4+ subsets.

This TCR came from a man under 40 with type 1 diabetes. The sequenced material came from naive CD4+ T cells from blood. The rearrangement joins TRBV9 to TRBJ2-5; D is ambiguous. The CDR3 sequence: CASSVAGETQYF. CDR3 DNA sequence: TGTGCCAGCAGCGTTGCCGGGGAGACCCAGTACTTC.